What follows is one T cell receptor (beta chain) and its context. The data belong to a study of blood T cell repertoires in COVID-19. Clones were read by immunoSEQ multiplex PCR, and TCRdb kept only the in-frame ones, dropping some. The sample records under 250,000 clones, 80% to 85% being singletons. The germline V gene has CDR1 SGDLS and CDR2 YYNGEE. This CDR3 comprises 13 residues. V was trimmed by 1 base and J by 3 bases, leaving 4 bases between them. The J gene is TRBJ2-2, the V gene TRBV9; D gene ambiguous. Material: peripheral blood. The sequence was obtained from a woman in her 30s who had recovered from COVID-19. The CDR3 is CASSVIDTGELFF. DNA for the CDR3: TGTGCCAGCAGCGTAATCGACACCGGGGAGCTGTTTTTT.